This T cell receptor (beta chain) is drawn from a study of technical replicates of blood from several donors. Generated by immunoSEQ multiplex PCR, the TCRdb table keeps only in-frame clones and is missing some. The sample carries 58,000 or so clones, approximately 86% recorded once. Source material: PBMCs. The clonotype comes from a human donor in good health. Some clones in this sample may be carry-over from other donors' samples.

The CDR3 nucleotides read TGCGCCAGCAGGCCACCGGGGGGGCGCGGCGAGCAGTACTTC. Translated: CASRPPGGRGEQYF. The chain couples TRBV4-1 to TRBJ2-7; 8 nucleotides line up with TRBD2. Germline V gives CDR1 MGHRA, CDR2 YSYEKL. V trimming: 6 bases; J trimming: 6 bases; junction bases outside the gene matches: 10. The CDR3 loop spans 14 amino acids.